Described below is a single T cell receptor beta chain sequence and its context. The antigen remains unidentified. The data derive from a study of OX40 agonist ivuxolimab in advanced cancers. Study background: Prior checkpoint blockade (anti-PD-1, anti-PD-L1 or anti-CTLA-4) was permitted; about 40% had it. Three patients got partial responses; one had hepatocellular carcinoma and two had cutaneous melanoma. Notes on the study in general: At 0.1 to 3.0 mg/kg, clonal expansion of CD4+ and CD8+ blood T cells had occurred by week 6.

CDR1 is SGHDT, CDR2 YYEEEE, per germline. The V gene lost 0 bases and the J gene lost 3 bases, with 4 bases spanning the gap. The CDR3 is 12 residues long. Libraries were prepared by immunoSEQ multiplex PCR; TCRdb keeps only in-frame clonotypes and omits some of them. The sample includes tens of thousands of clones, 87% of them seen just once. The origin of this receptor is an adult with an advanced solid tumor such as melanoma, head and neck, liver or kidney cancer. The material sequenced was CD4+ or CD8+ T cells sorted from blood, taken in a trial of the OX40 agonist ivuxolimab. The chain is built from TRBV5-6 and TRBJ2-7; D unresolved. CDR3 DNA sequence: TGTGCCAGCAGCTTGGCGAACTACGAGCAGTACTTC. Encoded protein: CASSLANYEQYF.